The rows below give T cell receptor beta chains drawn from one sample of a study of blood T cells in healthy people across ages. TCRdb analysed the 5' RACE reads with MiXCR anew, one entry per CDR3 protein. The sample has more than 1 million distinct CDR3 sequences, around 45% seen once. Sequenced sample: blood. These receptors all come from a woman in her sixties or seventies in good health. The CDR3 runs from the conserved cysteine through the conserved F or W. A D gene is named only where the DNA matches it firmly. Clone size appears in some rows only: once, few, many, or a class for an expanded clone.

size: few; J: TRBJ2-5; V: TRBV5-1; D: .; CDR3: CASSLYRAKETQYF; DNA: TGCGCCAGCAGCTTGTACAGAGCGAAGGAGACCCAGTACTTC
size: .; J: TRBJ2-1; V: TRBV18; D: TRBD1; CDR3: CASSPDRVREQFF; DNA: TGTGCCAGCTCACCAGACAGGGTGAGAGAGCAGTTCTTC
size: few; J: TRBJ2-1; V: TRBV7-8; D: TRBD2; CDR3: CASSLGPRGRAGNEQFF; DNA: TGTGCCAGCAGCTTAGGGCCCCGCGGGAGGGCCGGAAATGAGCAGTTCTTC
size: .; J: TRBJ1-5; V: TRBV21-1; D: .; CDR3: CASSKGVGNRNQPQHF; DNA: TGTGCCAGCAGCAAAGGGGTGGGAAACAGGAATCAGCCCCAGCATTTT
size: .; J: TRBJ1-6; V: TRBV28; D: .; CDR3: CASSFLGQSSSYNSPLHF; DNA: TGTGCCAGCAGTTTCCTTGGACAGTCAAGCTCCTATAATTCACCCCTCCACTTT
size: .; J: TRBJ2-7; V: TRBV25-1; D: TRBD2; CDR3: CASSERLAGSYEQYF; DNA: TGTGCCAGCAGTGAACGGCTAGCGGGATCCTACGAGCAGTACTTC
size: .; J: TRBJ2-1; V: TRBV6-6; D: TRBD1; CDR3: CASSYRGQGARNEQFF; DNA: TGTGCCAGCAGTTACCGGGGACAGGGGGCTAGGAATGAGCAGTTCTTC
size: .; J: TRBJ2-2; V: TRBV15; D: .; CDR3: CATTATSNTGELFF; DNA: TGTGCCACCACAGCCACTTCGAACACCGGGGAGCTGTTTTTT
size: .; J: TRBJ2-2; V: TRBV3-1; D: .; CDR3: CASSQEGFGTRDNTGELFF; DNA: TGTGCCAGCAGCCAAGAGGGATTCGGGACAAGGGATAACACCGGGGAGCTGTTTTTT
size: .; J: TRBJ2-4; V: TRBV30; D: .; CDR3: CAWSPRYHDRIAKNIQYF; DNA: TGTGCCTGGAGCCCCCGTTACCACGATCGAATAGCCAAAAACATTCAGTACTTC
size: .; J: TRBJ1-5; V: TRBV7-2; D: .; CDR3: CASSVIGGQPQHF; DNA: TGTGCCAGCAGCGTAATAGGGGGGCAGCCCCAGCATTTT
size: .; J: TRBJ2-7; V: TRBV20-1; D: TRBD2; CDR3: CSARTSVSWGEQYF; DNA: TGCAGTGCAAGGACTAGCGTCTCATGGGGCGAGCAGTACTTC
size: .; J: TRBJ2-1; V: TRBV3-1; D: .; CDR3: CASSQAWLGEQFF; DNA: TGTGCCAGCAGCCAAGCTTGGTTGGGGGAGCAGTTCTTC
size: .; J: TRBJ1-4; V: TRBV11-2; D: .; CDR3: CASSSTGGSSNEKLFF; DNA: TGTGCCAGCAGCTCGACTGGAGGGAGTTCTAATGAAAAACTGTTTTTT
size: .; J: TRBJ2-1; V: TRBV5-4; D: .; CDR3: CASSSQEMAGHNEQFF; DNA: TGTGCCAGCAGCTCGCAAGAGATGGCGGGGCACAATGAGCAGTTCTTC
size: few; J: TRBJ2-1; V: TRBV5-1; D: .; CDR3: CASSLTPETVFSYNEQFF; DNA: TGCGCCAGCAGCCTGACCCCTGAGACGGTTTTCTCCTACAATGAGCAGTTCTTC
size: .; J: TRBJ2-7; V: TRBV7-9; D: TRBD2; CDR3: CASSLTPRSGSYEQYF; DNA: TGTGCCAGCAGCTTAACCCCGCGTAGCGGGAGCTACGAGCAGTACTTC
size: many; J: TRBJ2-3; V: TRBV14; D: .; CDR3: CASSQVPSTDTQYF; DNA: TGTGCCAGCAGCCAAGTTCCTAGCACAGATACGCAGTATTTT
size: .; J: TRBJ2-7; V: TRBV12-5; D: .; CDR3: CASGLVLTSYEQYF; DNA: TGTGCTAGTGGTTTGGTGCTGACTTCCTACGAGCAGTACTTC
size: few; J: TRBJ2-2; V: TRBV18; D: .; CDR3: CASPRDKNTGELFF; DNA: TGTGCCAGCCCGCGGGACAAGAACACCGGGGAGCTGTTTTTT
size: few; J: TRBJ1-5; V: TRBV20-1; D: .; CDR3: CSARSGRPQHF; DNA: TGCAGTGCTAGGTCCGGACGCCCCCAGCATTTT
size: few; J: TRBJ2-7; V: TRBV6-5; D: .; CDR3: CASSYGAEEVYEQYF; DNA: TGTGCCAGCAGTTACGGGGCCGAAGAGGTCTACGAGCAGTACTTC
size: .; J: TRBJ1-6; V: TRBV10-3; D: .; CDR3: CAISGIQSGNNSPLHF; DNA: TGTGCCATCAGTGGAATACAGAGTGGGAATAATTCACCCCTCCACTTT
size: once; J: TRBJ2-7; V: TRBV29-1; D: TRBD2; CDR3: CSVVGREAYEQYF; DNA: TGCAGCGTTGTTGGGAGGGAAGCCTACGAGCAGTACTTC
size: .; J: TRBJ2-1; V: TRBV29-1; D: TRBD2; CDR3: CSMGRAGPNEQFF; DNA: TGCAGCATGGGACGAGCGGGACCCAATGAGCAGTTCTTC
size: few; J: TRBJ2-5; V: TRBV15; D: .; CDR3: CATSRERWGETQYF; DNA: TGTGCCACCAGCAGAGAGAGGTGGGGCGAGACCCAGTACTTC
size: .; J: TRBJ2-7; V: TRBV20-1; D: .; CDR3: CSARPYGGAPYNEQYF; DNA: TGCAGTGCTAGACCCTATGGCGGGGCCCCTTACAATGAGCAGTACTTC
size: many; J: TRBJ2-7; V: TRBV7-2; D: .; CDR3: CASSLASLRDYEQYF; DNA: TGTGCCAGCAGCTTAGCCAGCTTGAGGGACTACGAGCAGTACTTC
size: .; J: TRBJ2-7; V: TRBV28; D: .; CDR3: CASSTTDRSSYEQYF; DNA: TGTGCCAGCAGTACCACGGACAGAAGCTCCTACGAGCAGTACTTC
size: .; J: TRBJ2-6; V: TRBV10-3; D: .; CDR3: CAIRQSSGANVLTF; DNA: TGTGCCATCCGACAGAGCTCTGGGGCCAACGTCCTGACTTTC
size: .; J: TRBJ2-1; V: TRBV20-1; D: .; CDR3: CSARDLGLTINEQFF; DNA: TGCAGTGCTAGAGATCTAGGACTAACTATCAATGAGCAGTTCTTC
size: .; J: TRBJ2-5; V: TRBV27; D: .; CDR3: CASSLWGAKGETQYF; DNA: TGTGCCAGCAGCCTCTGGGGGGCCAAGGGGGAGACCCAGTACTTC
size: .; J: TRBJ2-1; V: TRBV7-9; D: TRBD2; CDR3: CASSIHGTSGRPYNEQFF; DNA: TGTGCCAGCAGCATCCACGGGACTAGCGGGAGACCCTACAATGAGCAGTTCTTC
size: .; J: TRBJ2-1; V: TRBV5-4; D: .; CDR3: CASSLGGDPSYEQFF; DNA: TGTGCCAGCAGCTTGGGGGGCGACCCCTCCTACGAGCAGTTCTTC
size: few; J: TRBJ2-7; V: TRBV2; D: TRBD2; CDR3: CASNKAGSSYEQYF; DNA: TGTGCCAGCAATAAAGCGGGGAGCTCCTACGAGCAGTACTTC
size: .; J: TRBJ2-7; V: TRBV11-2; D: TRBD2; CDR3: CASSPGLAGRSYEQYF; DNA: TGTGCCAGCAGCCCGGGACTAGCGGGAAGATCCTACGAGCAGTACTTC
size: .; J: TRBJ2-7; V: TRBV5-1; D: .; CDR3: CASSSSEIRVSYEQYF; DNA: TGCGCCAGCAGCTCCTCAGAGATTCGGGTATCCTACGAGCAGTACTTC
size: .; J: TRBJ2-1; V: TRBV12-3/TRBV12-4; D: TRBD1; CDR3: CASTSTDRADEQFF; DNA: TGTGCCAGCACCTCGACGGACAGGGCGGATGAGCAGTTCTTC
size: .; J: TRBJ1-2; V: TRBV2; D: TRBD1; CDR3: CASSDRQGSYGYTF; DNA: TGTGCCAGCAGTGACAGACAGGGGTCCTATGGCTACACCTTC
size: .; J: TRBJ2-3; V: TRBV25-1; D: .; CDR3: CASRKAPDTQYF; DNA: TGTGCCAGCAGGAAAGCCCCAGATACGCAGTATTTT
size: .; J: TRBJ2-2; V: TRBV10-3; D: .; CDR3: CAISEGGNTGELFF; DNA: TGTGCCATCAGTGAAGGGGGGAACACCGGGGAGCTGTTTTTT
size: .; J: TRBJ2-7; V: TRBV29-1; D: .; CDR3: CSVVGVTREQYF; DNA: TGCAGCGTTGTCGGTGTCACCCGCGAGCAGTACTTC
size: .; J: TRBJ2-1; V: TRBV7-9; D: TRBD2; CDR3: CASSVPGLVDEQFF; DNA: TGTGCCAGCAGCGTGCCGGGACTAGTGGATGAGCAGTTCTTC
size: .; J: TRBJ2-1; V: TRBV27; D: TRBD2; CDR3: CASSPRQGGVNEQFF; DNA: TGTGCCAGCAGTCCCCGGCAGGGAGGGGTCAATGAGCAGTTCTTC
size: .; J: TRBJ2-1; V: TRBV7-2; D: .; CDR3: CASSSAATANEQFF; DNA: TGTGCCAGCAGCTCGGCGGCGACAGCCAATGAGCAGTTCTTC
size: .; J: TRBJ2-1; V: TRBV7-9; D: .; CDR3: CASSLAGEKRGNEQFF; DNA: TGTGCCAGCAGCTTAGCGGGGGAAAAAAGGGGCAATGAGCAGTTCTTC
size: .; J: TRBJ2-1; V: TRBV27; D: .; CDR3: CASSTSSEQFF; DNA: TGTGCCAGCAGTACCTCGTCTGAGCAGTTCTTC
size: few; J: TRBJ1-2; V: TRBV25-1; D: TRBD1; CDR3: CASSEFALRGSDGYTF; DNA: TGTGCCAGCAGTGAATTCGCCCTCAGGGGGTCGGATGGCTACACCTTC
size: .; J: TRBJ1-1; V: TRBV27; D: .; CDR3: CASSFSGVNTEAFF; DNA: TGTGCCAGCAGTTTCTCGGGGGTGAACACTGAAGCTTTCTTT
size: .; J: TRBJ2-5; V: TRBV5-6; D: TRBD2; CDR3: CASSLGLAGGPETQYF; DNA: TGTGCCAGCAGCCTGGGACTAGCGGGAGGGCCTGAGACCCAGTACTTC
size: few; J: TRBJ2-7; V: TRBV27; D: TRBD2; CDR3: CASSLKTSGRGEQYF; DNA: TGTGCCAGCAGTTTAAAAACTAGCGGGAGGGGCGAGCAGTACTTC
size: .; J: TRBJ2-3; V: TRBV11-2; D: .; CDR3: CASSVVGWSDTQYF; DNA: TGTGCCAGCAGCGTAGTGGGCTGGTCGGATACGCAGTATTTT
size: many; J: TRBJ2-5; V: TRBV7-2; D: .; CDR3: CASSLVPRETQYF; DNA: TGTGCCAGCAGCTTAGTACCCAGGGAGACCCAGTACTTC
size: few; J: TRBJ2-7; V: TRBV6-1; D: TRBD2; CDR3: CASSPGLAGGFRSEQYF; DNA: TGTGCCAGCAGTCCCGGACTAGCGGGAGGGTTCCGGTCCGAGCAGTACTTC
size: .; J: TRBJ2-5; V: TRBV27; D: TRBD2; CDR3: CASTHPGGEEQYF; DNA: TGTGCCAGCACTCATCCGGGGGGGGAAGAGCAGTACTTC
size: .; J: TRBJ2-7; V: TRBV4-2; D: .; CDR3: CASSQDNLRSGEQYF; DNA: TGTGCCAGCAGCCAAGATAATCTCCGGTCTGGCGAGCAGTACTTC
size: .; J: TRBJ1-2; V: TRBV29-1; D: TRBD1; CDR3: CSVVPGQGRTGYTF; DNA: TGCAGCGTTGTACCGGGACAGGGGAGGACTGGCTACACCTTC
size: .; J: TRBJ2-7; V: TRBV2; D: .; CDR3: CASSEVLASYEQYF; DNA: TGTGCCAGCAGTGAAGTACTAGCCTCCTACGAGCAGTACTTC